The rows below give T cell receptor beta chains drawn from one sample of a study of T cell repertoires in cytomegalovirus infection. TCRdb recomputed calls from the reads with MiXCR, one row per CDR3 protein. The sample shows approximately 200,000 distinct CDR3 sequences, about 28% of them seen only once. Sequenced sample: PBMCs. Source of these receptors: a human donor in good health (CMV status not recorded). Some clones in this sample may be carry-over from other donors' samples. The CDR3 runs from the conserved cysteine through the conserved F or W. D genes are given only for firm matches.

V gene	J gene	D gene	CDR3 protein
TRBV7-2	TRBJ2-2	TRBD2	CASTFLSSGGSTGELFF
TRBV9	TRBJ2-3	-	CASSVDAVTDTQYF
TRBV7-9	TRBJ2-6	TRBD1	CASSRTGTEKSSGANVLTF
TRBV20-1	TRBJ1-6	TRBD1	CSASAGTARNSPLHF
TRBV7-2	TRBJ2-7	-	CASSPGESYEQYF
TRBV7-2	TRBJ2-1	-	CASSLLGYNEQFF
TRBV7-2	TRBJ2-3	TRBD2	CASSLVAGRADNQYF
TRBV4-2	TRBJ1-6	-	CASSQGGQGSPLHF
TRBV7-8	TRBJ2-7	TRBD1	CASSVRQGSLYEQYF
TRBV11-2	TRBJ2-2	-	CASSSDSLTGELFF
TRBV7-3	TRBJ2-1	-	CASSSQTNPYNEQFF
TRBV14	TRBJ2-7	-	CASSQARSSYEQYF
TRBV5-1	TRBJ2-7	-	CASSLAPDLYEQYF
TRBV10-3	TRBJ2-7	TRBD1	CAISEYGTGVDEQYF
TRBV7-9	TRBJ2-5	-	CASIPGLQETQYF
TRBV19	TRBJ2-5	-	CASSFGEIGQETQYF
TRBV5-4	TRBJ1-1	-	CASSLRAGEGTEAFF
TRBV28	TRBJ2-5	-	CASSSGTFQETQYF
TRBV2	TRBJ1-4	-	CASSEDRVSEKLFF
TRBV7-2	TRBJ2-5	TRBD1	CASSLGQGIQETQYF
TRBV29-1	TRBJ2-7	-	CSVEGGYEQYF